This T cell receptor (beta chain) stems from a study of control samples from healthy donors and cancer patients. The method was immunoSEQ multiplex PCR; TCRdb's version includes in-frame clones alone and lacks a portion of them. Found here are 100,000 to 120,000 clones, approximately 83% of them singletons; the top ten hold roughly 13%. There are 16 residues in the CDR3. Losses at the gene ends were 4 bases for V and 1 base for J; bases not matched to a gene: 0. Per the germline V gene, CDR1 is ENHRY and CDR2 is SYGVKD. This rearrangement joins TRBV10-3 to TRBJ2-1; 14 bases align to TRBD2. The TCR comes from a woman aged 45-65 years in good health. The sequenced sample consisted of blood. The CDR3 sequence is CAISGLAGGSYNEQFF. The CDR3 region has the DNA TGTGCCATCAGTGGACTAGCGGGGGGGTCCTACAATGAGCAGTTCTTC.